This TCR beta chain is drawn from a study of blood T cell repertoires in COVID-19 (dated by TCRdb to the early 2020s). Describing the broader study: Collaborator samples came from the United States, Italy and Spain and covered acute and convalescent phases of COVID-19. The sample metadata nearly always contained a de-identified subject ID, COVID-19 status, age in years and sex. The material from the prospective study consisted of cDNA or gDNA derived from T cells, B-cell-depleted T cells, or PBMCs. Where available, HLA class I and class II types were taken from metadata supplied by the sample provider and were not determined by assay-based typing. Deeply sampled blood TCRbeta repertoires from subjects exposed to, actively infected with, or recovered from COVID-19 were included in the dataset. The samples were drawn from two sources: the first 160 participants of the ongoing ImmuneRACE study, and some 1,300 subjects contributed by 6 global collaborators. A freely available public database, intended as a resource for researchers studying the immune response to SARS-CoV-2, is where the repertoires were released. The full study reports these points: Clinical and demographic metadata were provided uncurated, with the amount varying by source and participant.

The immunoSEQ Assay, a bias-controlled multiplex PCR, was used to amplify TCRbeta CDR3 regions from genomic DNA. The authors' pipeline ran thus. The number of nucleated cells in each sample was estimated from the amplification of reference gene primers within the assay. Sequence reads were collapsed and filtered to measure the absolute abundance of every unique TCRbeta CDR3 rearrangement. For each sample, productive Simpson clonality was calculated as the square root of Simpson's diversity index across productive rearrangements. TCRdb carries this immuneACCESS record with in-frame sequences only. Its versions omit some clonotypes, under half of them owing to an unresolved V gene in the studies checked, with the rest unexplained. For V, J and clone size, that table is used; D and trimming come from the DNA. Counted in this sample were more than 200,000 clones; around nine tenths of them appeared once. The ten largest account for under 2.5% of the sample.

Reading from cysteine to phenylalanine, the CDR3 counts 15 amino acids. The retained sequence is limited to the CDR3, 45 bases, with the frame set at the first base. CDR1 is given as MNHNY and CDR2 as SVGAGI, both from the germline V gene (reference sequence). Trimming costs V 1 base and J 6 bases, and their ends lie 15 bases apart. To note about this clone: Its cognate antigen has yet to be identified. Nothing much larger sits one base from this clone, and base qualities are not available.

A second Seattle source provided samples from volunteer blood donors who had recovered from COVID-19. Whole blood was collected in K2EDTA tubes by collaborating institutions according to the institutions' own protocols. For TCRbeta analysis, collaborators shipped samples in one of three forms: frozen whole blood, isolated PBMCs, or DNA extracted from either of those sample types. The sequenced sample consisted of peripheral blood. Rearrangement joined TRBV6-6 to TRBJ1-2; TRBD1 is a possible D gene, resting on 5 matching bases. The sequence was collected from a woman aged 40 to 50 who had recovered from COVID-19. In nucleotides, the sequence is TGTGCCAGCAGTTACTTGGGGAAGGGAGGGGATGGCTACACCTTC. Translated, this gives CASSYLGKGGDGYTF.